Listed below are T cell receptor beta chains from one sample, sequenced in a study of OX40 agonist ivuxolimab in advanced cancers. Using immunoSEQ multiplex PCR, the repertoire was profiled, and TCRdb retains in-frame clones only, with some absent. Here the sample spans 69,000 or so clones, roughly 80% being singletons. Sequencing used CD4+ or CD8+ T cells sorted from blood, obtained in a trial of the OX40 agonist ivuxolimab. These receptors all stem from an adult with an advanced solid tumor such as melanoma, head and neck, liver or kidney cancer. Each CDR3 is given with its conserved first and last residue. Fields, in order: CDR3 protein, CDR3 DNA, clone size, D gene, J gene, V gene. The D gene is left open where the match is weak. Expanded clones are given a class, and other clones once, few, many or no size at all.

CDR3aa: CASSLGDTTEAFF
CDR3nt: TGTGCCAGCAGCTTAGGGGACACCACTGAAGCTTTCTTT
abundance: once
d_gene: NA
j_gene: TRBJ1-1
v_gene: TRBV7-6

CDR3aa: CASSYSTGGGYGYTF
CDR3nt: TGTGCCAGCAGCTACTCGACAGGGGGCGGCTATGGCTACACCTTC
abundance: NA
d_gene: TRBD1
j_gene: TRBJ1-2
v_gene: TRBV5-4

CDR3aa: CASTLARETQYF
CDR3nt: TGTGCCAGCACCCTGGCGAGGGAGACCCAGTACTTC
abundance: NA
d_gene: NA
j_gene: TRBJ2-5
v_gene: TRBV2

CDR3aa: CSAGAVGDGEQYF
CDR3nt: TGCAGCGCGGGGGCAGTAGGGGACGGCGAGCAGTACTTC
abundance: NA
d_gene: NA
j_gene: TRBJ2-7
v_gene: TRBV29-1

CDR3aa: CASSPGRAMNTEAFF
CDR3nt: TGTGCCAGCAGCCCGGGCCGTGCGATGAACACTGAAGCTTTCTTT
abundance: NA
d_gene: NA
j_gene: TRBJ1-1
v_gene: TRBV7-9

CDR3aa: CASSLQGATDTQYF
CDR3nt: TGCGCCAGCAGCTTGCAGGGGGCGACAGATACGCAGTATTTT
abundance: NA
d_gene: TRBD1
j_gene: TRBJ2-3
v_gene: TRBV5-1

CDR3aa: CASSPGYRGDTGELFF
CDR3nt: TGTGCCAGCAGCCCAGGGTACCGGGGAGACACCGGGGAGCTGTTTTTT
abundance: NA
d_gene: NA
j_gene: TRBJ2-2
v_gene: TRBV11-3

CDR3aa: CASSLKGGPETQYF
CDR3nt: TGTGCCAGCAGCTTGAAGGGGGGCCCGGAGACCCAGTACTTC
abundance: NA
d_gene: NA
j_gene: TRBJ2-5
v_gene: TRBV5-4

CDR3aa: CASNSLGSGNTIYF
CDR3nt: TGTGCCAGCAATTCCCTTGGCTCTGGAAACACCATATATTTT
abundance: NA
d_gene: NA
j_gene: TRBJ1-3
v_gene: TRBV2

CDR3aa: CASSLGVGGTGNTIYF
CDR3nt: TGCGCCAGCAGCTTGGGGGTCGGGGGAACTGGAAACACCATATATTTT
abundance: NA
d_gene: NA
j_gene: TRBJ1-3
v_gene: TRBV5-1

CDR3aa: CASSRDFPSSGANVLTF
CDR3nt: TGTGCCAGTAGTCGGGACTTTCCGAGCTCTGGGGCCAACGTCCTGACTTTC
abundance: few
d_gene: NA
j_gene: TRBJ2-6
v_gene: TRBV19

CDR3aa: CASSPTGAGGPTGELFF
CDR3nt: TGTGCCAGCAGCCCAACCGGGGCGGGAGGGCCAACCGGGGAGCTGTTTTTT
abundance: NA
d_gene: TRBD2
j_gene: TRBJ2-2
v_gene: TRBV7-2

CDR3aa: CASSGLAGNTDTQYF
CDR3nt: TGTGCCAGCAGCGGACTAGCGGGGAACACAGATACGCAGTATTTT
abundance: NA
d_gene: TRBD2
j_gene: TRBJ2-3
v_gene: TRBV2

CDR3aa: CASLPILGRSGNTIYF
CDR3nt: TGCGCCAGCCTCCCAATCTTGGGGCGCTCTGGAAACACCATATATTTT
abundance: NA
d_gene: NA
j_gene: TRBJ1-3
v_gene: TRBV23-1

CDR3aa: CASSLLSGEQYF
CDR3nt: TGTGCCAGCAGCTTACTCAGTGGCGAGCAGTACTTC
abundance: few
d_gene: NA
j_gene: TRBJ2-7
v_gene: TRBV7-9

CDR3aa: CASSLVLVSGNTIYF
CDR3nt: TGTGCCAGCAGCTTAGTTTTAGTCTCTGGAAACACCATATATTTT
abundance: NA
d_gene: NA
j_gene: TRBJ1-3
v_gene: TRBV7-2